This T cell receptor (beta chain) is drawn from a study of cytomegalovirus exposure and HLA in healthy donors. At the level of the study: Later, an analysis reported that the 110 or so validation repertoires had used the same platform as the approximately 660 first-cohort repertoires.

Study results and caveats: Per published reports, the classifier diagnosed cytomegalovirus status with high specificity and sensitivity.

TCRdb's table, derived via immunoSEQ multiplex PCR, lists solely in-frame clones and lacks some. This table has 150,000 to 200,000 clones, over 80% appearing once. Concerning this clone: Its antigen is still unknown.

This TCR was recovered from a man under 40 in good health and CMV-seropositive. The sample taken for sequencing was PBMCs.

The CDR3 protein is CASRPQGTGGNGADTQYF. For the CDR3, the DNA is TGTGCAAGTCGCCCCCAGGGGACGGGTGGGAACGGGGCAGATACGCAGTATTTT. The V gene is TRBV12-2, the J gene TRBJ2-3; the DNA was not compared with TRBD1, the D call given in the table. TRBV12-2 constitutes a pseudogene. CDR3 length: 18 amino acids.